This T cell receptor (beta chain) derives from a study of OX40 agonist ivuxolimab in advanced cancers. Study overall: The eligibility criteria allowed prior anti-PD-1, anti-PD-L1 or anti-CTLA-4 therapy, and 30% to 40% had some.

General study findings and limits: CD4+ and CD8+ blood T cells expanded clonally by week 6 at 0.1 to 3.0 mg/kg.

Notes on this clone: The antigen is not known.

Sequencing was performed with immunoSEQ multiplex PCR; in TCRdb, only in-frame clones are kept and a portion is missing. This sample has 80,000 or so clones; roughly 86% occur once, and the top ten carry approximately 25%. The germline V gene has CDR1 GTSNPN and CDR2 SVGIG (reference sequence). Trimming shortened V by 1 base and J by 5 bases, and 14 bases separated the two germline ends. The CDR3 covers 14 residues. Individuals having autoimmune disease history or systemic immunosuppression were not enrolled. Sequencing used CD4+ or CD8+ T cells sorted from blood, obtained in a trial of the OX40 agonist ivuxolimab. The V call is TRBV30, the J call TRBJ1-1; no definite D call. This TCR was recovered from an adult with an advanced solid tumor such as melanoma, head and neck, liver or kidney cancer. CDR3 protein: CAWSGGGRETEAFF. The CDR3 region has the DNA TGTGCCTGGAGTGGGGGTGGGCGAGAAACTGAAGCTTTCTTT.